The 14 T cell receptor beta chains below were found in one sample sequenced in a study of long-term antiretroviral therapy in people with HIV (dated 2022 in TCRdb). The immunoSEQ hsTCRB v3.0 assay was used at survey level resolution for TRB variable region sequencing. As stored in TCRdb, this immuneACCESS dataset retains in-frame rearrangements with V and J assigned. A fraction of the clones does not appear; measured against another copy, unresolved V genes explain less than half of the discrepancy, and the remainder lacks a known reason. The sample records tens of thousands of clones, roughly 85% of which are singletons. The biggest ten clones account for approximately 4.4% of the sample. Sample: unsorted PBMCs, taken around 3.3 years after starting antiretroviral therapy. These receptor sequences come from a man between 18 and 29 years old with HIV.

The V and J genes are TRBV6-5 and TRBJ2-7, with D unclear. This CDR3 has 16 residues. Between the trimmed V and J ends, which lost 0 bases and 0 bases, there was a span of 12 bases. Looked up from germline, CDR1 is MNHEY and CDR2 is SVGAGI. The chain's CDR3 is CASSYSNPGDSYEQYF. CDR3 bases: TGTGCCAGCAGTTACTCGAATCCGGGCGACTCCTACGAGCAGTACTTC.

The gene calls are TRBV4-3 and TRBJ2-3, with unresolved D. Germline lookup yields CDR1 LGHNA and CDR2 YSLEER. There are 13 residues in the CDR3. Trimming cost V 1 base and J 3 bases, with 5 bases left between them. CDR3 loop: CASSQGLTDTQYF. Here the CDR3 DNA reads TGCGCCAGCAGCCAAGGACTTACAGATACGCAGTATTTT.

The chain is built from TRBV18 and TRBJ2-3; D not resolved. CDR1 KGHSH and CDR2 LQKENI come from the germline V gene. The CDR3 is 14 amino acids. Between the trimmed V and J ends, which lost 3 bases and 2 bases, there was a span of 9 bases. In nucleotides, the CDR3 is TGTGCCAGCTCACCGCCACAGTCCACAGATACGCAGTATTTT. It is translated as CASSPPQSTDTQYF.

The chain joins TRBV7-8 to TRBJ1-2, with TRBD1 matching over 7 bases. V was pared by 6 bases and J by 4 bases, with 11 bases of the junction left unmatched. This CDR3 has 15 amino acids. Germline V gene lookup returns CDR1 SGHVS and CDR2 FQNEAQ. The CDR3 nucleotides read TGTGCCAGCAGTTCGACAGGGAGTAGGGTCTATGGCTACACCTTC. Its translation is CASSSTGSRVYGYTF.

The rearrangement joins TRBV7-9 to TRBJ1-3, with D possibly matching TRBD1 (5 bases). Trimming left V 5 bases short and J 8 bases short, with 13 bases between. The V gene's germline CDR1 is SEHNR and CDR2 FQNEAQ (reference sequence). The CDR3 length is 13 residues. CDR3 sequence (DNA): TGTGCCAGCAGCCGAGGGGTTAGGGACACCATATATTTT. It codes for CASSRGVRDTIYF.

The CDR3 sequence: CASSPRQGEAFF. The DNA of the CDR3 is TGTGCCAGCTCACCACGGCAGGGTGAAGCTTTCTTT. The V and J genes are TRBV18 and TRBJ1-1; possible D gene TRBD1, 5 bases. The CDR3 runs 12 residues. Germline CDR1 is KGHSH and CDR2 is LQKENI. Trimming took 1 base from V and 7 from J, leaving 7 bases between them.

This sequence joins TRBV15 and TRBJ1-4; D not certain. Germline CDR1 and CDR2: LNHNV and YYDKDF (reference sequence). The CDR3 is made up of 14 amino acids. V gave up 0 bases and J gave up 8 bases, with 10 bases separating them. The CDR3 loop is CATSREMSSEKLFF. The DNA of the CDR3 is TGTGCCACCAGCAGAGAGATGTCTTCGGAAAAACTGTTTTTT.

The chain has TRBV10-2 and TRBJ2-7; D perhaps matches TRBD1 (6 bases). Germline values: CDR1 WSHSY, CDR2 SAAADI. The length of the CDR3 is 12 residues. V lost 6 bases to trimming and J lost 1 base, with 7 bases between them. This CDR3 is CASRQGSYEQYF. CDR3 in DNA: TGCGCCAGCAGACAGGGATCCTACGAGCAGTACTTC.

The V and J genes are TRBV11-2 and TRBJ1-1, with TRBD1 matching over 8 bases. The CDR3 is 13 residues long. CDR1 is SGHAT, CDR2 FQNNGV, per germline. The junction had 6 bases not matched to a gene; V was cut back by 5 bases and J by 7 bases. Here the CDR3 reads CASSADRAFEAFF. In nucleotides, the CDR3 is TGTGCCAGCAGCGCGGACAGGGCCTTTGAAGCTTTCTTT.

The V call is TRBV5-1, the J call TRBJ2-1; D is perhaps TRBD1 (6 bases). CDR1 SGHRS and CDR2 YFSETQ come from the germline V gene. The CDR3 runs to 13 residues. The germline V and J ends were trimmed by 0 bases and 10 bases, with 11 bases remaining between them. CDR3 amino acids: CASSLGSGTEQFF. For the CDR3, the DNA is TGCGCCAGCAGCTTGGGATCCGGGACAGAGCAGTTCTTC.

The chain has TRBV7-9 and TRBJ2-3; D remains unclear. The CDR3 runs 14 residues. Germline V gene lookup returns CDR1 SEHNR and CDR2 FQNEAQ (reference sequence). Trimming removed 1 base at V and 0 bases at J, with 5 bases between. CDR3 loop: CASSLDHSTDTQYF. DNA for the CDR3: TGTGCCAGCAGCTTAGACCATAGCACAGATACGCAGTATTTT.

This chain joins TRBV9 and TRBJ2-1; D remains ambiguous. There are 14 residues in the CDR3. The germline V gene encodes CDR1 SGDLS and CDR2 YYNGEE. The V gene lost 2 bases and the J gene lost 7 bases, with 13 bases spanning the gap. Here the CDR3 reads CASSVDLLGNEQFF. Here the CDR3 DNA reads TGTGCCAGCAGCGTGGACCTCCTTGGGAATGAGCAGTTCTTC.

CDR3 protein: CASRSTGAYNEQFF. DNA for the CDR3: TGTGCCAGTCGATCGACAGGGGCCTACAATGAGCAGTTCTTC. The chain recombines TRBV27 with TRBJ2-1; TRBD1 matches 8 bases. There are 14 residues in the CDR3. In germline, CDR1 is MNHEY, CDR2 SMNVEV (reference sequence). V lost 9 bases, J lost 2 bases, and 6 bases stayed unmatched.

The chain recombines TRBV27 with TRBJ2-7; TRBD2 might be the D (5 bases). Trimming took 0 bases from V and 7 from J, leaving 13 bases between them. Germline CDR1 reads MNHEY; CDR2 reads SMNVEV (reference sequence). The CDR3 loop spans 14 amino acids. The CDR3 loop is CASSLSNGQREQYF. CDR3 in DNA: TGTGCCAGCAGTTTATCAAATGGCCAGCGGGAGCAGTACTTC.